The rows below give T cell receptor beta chains drawn from one sample of a study of immune cell composition in non-small cell lung cancer. The data were produced by immunoSEQ multiplex PCR, yet TCRdb's version contains in-frame clones alone and is incomplete. The sample records more than 15,000 clones, 70% to 80% being singletons. These data are also associated with another study on CD4 T cells in lung cancer.

The material sequenced was non-adjacent lung tissue. All receptors come from a human donor with non-small cell lung cancer. The conserved cysteine and the conserved F or W are not part of the CDR3 here.

v_gene,j_gene,CDR3aa
TRBV19,TRBJ1-2,ASSIEDEGPSNYGYT
TRBV15,TRBJ2-7,ATSPRTGWSEQY
TRBV9,TRBJ2-1,ASSFYTGTVNNEQF
TRBV30,TRBJ2-7,AWSRLAGGYEQY
TRBV5-4,TRBJ2-1,ASSLSSGGANEQF
TRBV9,TRBJ2-2,ASSAGTDSGELF
TRBV19,TRBJ2-1,ASSIGGGASYNEQF
TRBV5-1,TRBJ2-2,ASSWNHGTGSTTGELF
TRBV21-1,TRBJ1-1,ASNPGNTEAF
TRBV11-1,TRBJ2-1,ASSLPEWGGLDEQF
TRBV19,TRBJ2-5,ASSTRQIQETQY
TRBV7-3,TRBJ1-6,ASSLGGTGNSPLH
TRBV4-3,TRBJ1-6,ASSQGRGSANSPLH
TRBV11-1,TRBJ1-2,ASSSRDRVGNYGYT
TRBV4-1,TRBJ1-2,ASSPQEGGNYGYT
TRBV2,TRBJ1-5,ASSVQGSISNQPQH
TRBV18,TRBJ1-4,ASSPTVEEKLF
TRBV5-4,TRBJ2-7,ASSLYRVPERVGEQY
TRBV6-5,TRBJ1-5,ASSYPDRGRGQPQH
TRBV5-5,TRBJ1-2,ASSLEGLNYGYT
TRBV7-6,TRBJ1-1,ASSSDSNTEAF
TRBV4-2,TRBJ1-4,ASSQEGRATNEKLF
TRBV10-3,TRBJ1-1,AISEKELGGNTEAF
TRBV5-4,TRBJ2-3,ASTQGSRVRSDTQY
TRBV11-2,TRBJ2-1,ASSPGGLPNEQF
TRBV5-4,TRBJ2-7,ASSLEQGYYEQY
TRBV2,TRBJ2-7,ASSEQGYEQY
TRBV14,TRBJ2-2,ASNGLAGAGELF
TRBV19,TRBJ1-5,ASSLRGASNQPQH
TRBV4-2,TRBJ1-1,ASSQERRTEAF
TRBV29-1,TRBJ1-1,SVDSLRTEAF
TRBV9,TRBJ2-1,ASSVGMGRNYNEQF
TRBV15,TRBJ1-2,ATSRDRDSRYGYT
TRBV2,NA,ASMRTGNYEQY
TRBV11-1,TRBJ1-2,ASSAAGTGNYGYT
TRBV2,TRBJ1-1,ASRDRGGGAF
TRBV7-9,TRBJ2-7,ASSLAGGYEQY
TRBV5-4,TRBJ2-3,ASSLGGRLITDTQY
TRBV7-2,TRBJ2-3,ASSLEVAEDTQY
TRBV6-8,TRBJ1-3,ASINRPVSRD
TRBV30,TRBJ1-4,AWSVSRREKLF
TRBV14,TRBJ2-3,ASSPIRVSGEDTQY
TRBV7-6,TRBJ1-1,ASSPRGRVTEAF
TRBV5-1,TRBJ2-3,ASSLVQGGGNTQY
TRBV11-2,TRBJ2-7,ASSFGNSYEQY
TRBV28,NA,ASSLPGTGNYEQY
TRBV7-2,TRBJ2-5,ASSSGLASQETQY
TRBV5-6,TRBJ1-2,ASSDRDRGPSLKT
TRBV19,TRBJ2-7,ASSVRAGYEQY
TRBV10-2,TRBJ1-1,ASSGLKQGRNTEAF
TRBV27,TRBJ1-5,ASSKLTGGRQPQH
TRBV7-9,TRBJ2-2,ASSKYGGELF
TRBV6-5,TRBJ1-2,ASSYGGDYGYT
TRBV2,TRBJ2-5,ASSGTVQETQY